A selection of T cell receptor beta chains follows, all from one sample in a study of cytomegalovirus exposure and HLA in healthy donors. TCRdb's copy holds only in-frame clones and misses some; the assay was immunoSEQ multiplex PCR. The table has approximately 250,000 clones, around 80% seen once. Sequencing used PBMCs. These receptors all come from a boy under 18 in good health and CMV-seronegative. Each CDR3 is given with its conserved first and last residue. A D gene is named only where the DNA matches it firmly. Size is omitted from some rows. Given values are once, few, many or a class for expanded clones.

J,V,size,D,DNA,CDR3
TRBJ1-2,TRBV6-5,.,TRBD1,TGTGCCAGCAGTTATCTGACAGGGTTGGACTATGGCTACACCTTC,CASSYLTGLDYGYTF
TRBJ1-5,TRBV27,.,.,TGTGCCAGCGGCGTTTGGGGGGAGTACAATCAGCCCCAGCATTTT,CASGVWGEYNQPQHF
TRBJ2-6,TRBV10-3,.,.,TGTGCCCTACTGGGTAGGGGCGCTTCTGGGGCCAACGTCCTGACTTTC,CALLGRGASGANVLTF
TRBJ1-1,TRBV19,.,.,TGTGCCAGTAGTATCCCCGATGAGGGCGGAAGTATAATACTGAACACTGAAGCTTTCTTT,CASSIPDEGGSIILNTEAFF
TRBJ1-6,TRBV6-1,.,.,TGTGCCAGCAGTGAAGCGGGGCCCGGCACACCCCTCCACTTT,CASSEAGPGTPLHF
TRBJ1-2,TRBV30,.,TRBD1,TGTGCCTGGAGTGTAACAGGGGAAAGCGGCTACACCTTC,CAWSVTGESGYTF
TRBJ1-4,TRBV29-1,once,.,TGCAGCGCCCTCGGAGCAACTAATGAAAAACTGTTTTTT,CSALGATNEKLFF
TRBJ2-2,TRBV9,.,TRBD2,TGTGCCAGCAGCGACTTAGCGGGGGTAAACACCGGGGAGCTGTTTTTT,CASSDLAGVNTGELFF
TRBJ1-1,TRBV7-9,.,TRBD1,TGTGCCAGCTACCGACAGGGGAGGTGGTCGAACACTGAAGCTTTCTTT,CASYRQGRWSNTEAFF
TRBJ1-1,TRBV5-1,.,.,TGCGCCAGCAGCTTGGATTTGGGGGGGAACACTGAAGCTTTCTTT,CASSLDLGGNTEAFF